This entry describes one T cell receptor (beta chain). Its cognate antigen is unknown. The sample comes from a study of T cells after yellow fever vaccination. Broader study findings: The secondary response was weaker, and its peak arrived faster, on day 5 versus 15. The study re-detected most primary-vaccination clones after the booster (96% CD4, almost 90% CD8).

The CDR3 contains 15 residues. V was shortened by 6 bases and J by 4 bases, with 16 bases between the two germline ends. Germline V CDR1 and CDR2: MNHNS, SASEGT. The 5'RACE template-switching step produced TCR cDNA and added a universal primer site and UMIs. In TCRdb, the 5' RACE reads were re-called with MiXCR into one record per CDR3 protein. The table records just over 250,000 distinct CDR3 sequences, about 5% of them present only once. The sequenced sample was CD4+ T cells sorted from PBMCs, obtained on the day of the yellow fever booster vaccination. The TCR sequence derives from a man between 18 and 29 years old who received the YFV17D yellow fever vaccine. The rearrangement links TRBV6-1 to TRBJ2-1; D assignment may be TRBD1 or TRBD2 (5 bases each). The DNA for the CDR3 is TGTGCCAGCAGGCCCCCGGGGACGGATTACAATGAGCAGTTCTTC. Translation: CASRPPGTDYNEQFF.